The clone carrying this T cell receptor beta chain came up many times. What it binds is not known. The CDR3 consists of 16 residues. The trim removed 0 bases at V and 6 bases at J, leaving 6 bases unmatched. Germline V gene sequence: CDR1 MRHNA, CDR2 SNTAGT. This record belongs to a study of T cell repertoires in cytomegalovirus infection. Study-wide context: Indicated by public TCR beta signatures were CMV infection and matching HLA type. Study-wide points: Frequencies of public TCR beta families were cumulated, and this identified carriers of CMV plus the relevant HLA. HLA-C-restricted CMV-specific TCR beta clonotypes prevailed in the ex vivo response.

TCRdb redid the calling of the reads with MiXCR, one entry per CDR3 protein. Of approximately 190,000 distinct CDR3 sequences listed, about a tenth were seen once; the top ten hold roughly 5.1%. The chain couples TRBV6-4 to TRBJ2-1; 9 bases match TRBD2. Sequencing was done on a sample of PBMCs. The receptor was isolated from a human donor in good health (CMV status not recorded). Some clones in this sample may be carry-over from other donors' samples. This CDR3 reads CASSDSGLAQVNEQFF. The CDR3 bases are TGTGCCAGCAGTGACTCTGGACTAGCGCAAGTCAATGAGCAGTTCTTC.